This T cell receptor beta chain was documented in a study of PD-1 blockade in classical Hodgkin lymphoma. Study-wide background: Nivolumab dosing for patients was 3 mg/kg, administered intravenously every 2 weeks.

Relapse was seen in all patients after autologous stem cell transplantation, and brentuximab vedotin exposure was variable. Patients had relapsed/refractory classical Hodgkin lymphoma with complete response, partial response or progressive disease as best response. CDR1 SNHLY and CDR2 FYNNEI come from the germline V gene. J lost 10 bases, V lost 8 bases, and 14 bases had no gene match. This CDR3 is built from 14 residues. As for this clone: Its specificity is unknown.

Data came from immunoSEQ multiplex PCR; TCRdb stores just in-frame clones and leaves some out. The data hold some 58,000 clones, with roughly 91% observed a single time. Study-wide results and caveats: Newly diagnosed patients had diversity similar to the baseline diversity of complete responders. Newly diagnosed patients had baseline TCR diversity that was reportedly lower than that of healthy donors.

The TCR sequence derives from a human donor with classical Hodgkin lymphoma. This chain links TRBV2 with TRBJ2-4; 7 bases agree with TRBD1. Sample: peripheral blood mononuclear cells (PBMCs), taken before the second cycle of nivolumab. The CDR3 region is CASGEQGPSLIQYF. The CDR3 coding sequence is TGTGCCAGCGGGGAACAGGGGCCGTCACTTATTCAGTACTTC.